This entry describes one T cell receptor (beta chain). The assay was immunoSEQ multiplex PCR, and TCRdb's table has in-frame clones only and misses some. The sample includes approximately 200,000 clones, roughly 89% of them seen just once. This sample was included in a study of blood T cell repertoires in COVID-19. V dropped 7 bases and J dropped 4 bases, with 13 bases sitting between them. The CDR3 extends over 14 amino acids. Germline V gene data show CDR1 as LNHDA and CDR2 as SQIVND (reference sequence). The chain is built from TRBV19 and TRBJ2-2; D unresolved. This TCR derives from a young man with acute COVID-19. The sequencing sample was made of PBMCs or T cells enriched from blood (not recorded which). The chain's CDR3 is CASNNRSRTGELFF. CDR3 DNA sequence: TGTGCCAGTAACAATCGGAGTCGCACCGGGGAGCTGTTTTTT. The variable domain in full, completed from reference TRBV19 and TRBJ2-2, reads DGGITQSPKYLFRKEGQNVTLSCEQNLNHDAMYWYRQDPGQGLRLIYYSQIVNDFQKGDIAEGYSVSREKKESFPLTVTSAQKNPTAFYLCASNNRSRTGELFFGEGSRLTVL.